The 27 T cell receptor beta chains below all came from one sample that was sequenced in a study of cytomegalovirus exposure and HLA in healthy donors. Clones were read by immunoSEQ multiplex PCR, and TCRdb kept only the in-frame ones, dropping some. The sample lists 55,000 to 65,000 clones, 95% to 96% occurring once. Sequencing used PBMCs. The receptors come from a young man in good health and CMV-seronegative.

The rearrangement links TRBV27 to TRBJ2-7; 7 bases align to TRBD1. This CDR3 contains 16 residues. Per the germline V gene, CDR1 is MNHEY and CDR2 is SMNVEV (reference sequence). V trimming: 3 bases; J trimming: 4 bases; junction bases outside the gene matches: 12. Here the CDR3 reads CASSFARGGQVYEQYF. The CDR3 DNA sequence: TGTGCCAGCAGTTTCGCCCGCGGAGGACAGGTTTACGAGCAGTACTTC.

The rearrangement uses TRBV7-9 and TRBJ2-7, with D perhaps TRBD2 (5 bases). The length of the CDR3 is 16 residues. Germline V gene data show CDR1 as SEHNR and CDR2 as FQNEAQ (reference sequence). V was pared by 5 bases and J by 5 bases, with 22 bases between. In DNA form, the CDR3 reads TGTGCCAGCAGCCTCGGAAGCTCGGTCTTCGGGGACGAGCAGTACTTC. Translation gives CASSLGSSVFGDEQYF.

The sample holds one count of this clone. V is TRBV21-1 and J is TRBJ1-4; the table assigns TRBD1, which was not confirmed against the DNA. TRBV21-1 is flagged as a pseudogene. The CDR3 totals 19 residues. CDR3 in DNA: TGTGCTAGCAGCGGAAGGCACAGGGTAAAAGATTCAACTAATGAAAAACTGTTTTTT. It codes for CASSGRHRVKDSTNEKLFF.

V gene TRBV7-8 combines with J gene TRBJ1-2; D is uncertain. V was shortened by 1 base and J by 1 base, with 4 bases between the two germline ends. Germline CDR1 reads SGHVS; CDR2 reads FQNEAQ. The CDR3 is 13 amino acids. CDR3 loop: CASSLDSNYGYTF. In DNA form, the CDR3 reads TGTGCCAGCAGCTTAGACAGTAACTATGGCTACACCTTC.

The chain recombines TRBV11-3 with TRBJ2-1; D is perhaps TRBD2 (6 bases). The CDR3 loop spans 14 amino acids. The germline gives CDR1 SGHNT, CDR2 YENEEA. Trimming left V 5 bases short and J 5 bases short, with 13 bases between. CDR3 nucleotide sequence: TGTGCCAGCAGCGCCTCATGGGGGGACAATGAGCAGTTCTTC. Protein product: CASSASWGDNEQFF.

The chain recombines TRBV6-6 with TRBJ1-2; a possible D gene is TRBD1 (5 bases). Trimming took off 2 bases at V and 0 bases at J, with 13 bases between the two ends. Germline CDR1 is MNHNY and CDR2 is SVGAGI (reference sequence). This CDR3 has 16 residues. CDR3 bases: TGTGCCAGCAGTTACGATTCCGCGACAGCTAACTATGGCTACACCTTC. This translates into CASSYDSATANYGYTF.

CDR3 nucleotide sequence: TGTGCCAGCAGCTTAAGCGCGGGGTCCAACTACAATGAGCAGTTCTTC. Translating gives CASSLSAGSNYNEQFF. The rearrangement uses TRBV11-2 and TRBJ2-1, with D tentatively TRBD2 (6 bases). The germline V gene has CDR1 SGHAT and CDR2 FQNNGV. Trimming shortened V by 2 bases and J by 3 bases, and 14 bases separated the two germline ends. The CDR3 has 16 residues.

The CDR3 bases are TGTGCCAGCAGCTTTAACCCTACAGGGGGGGATTTAAGCTCCTACGAGCAGTACTTC. Residues: CASSFNPTGGDLSSYEQYF. The rearrangement joins TRBV7-6 to TRBJ2-7; TRBD1 might be the D (8 bases). Germline V lookup: CDR1 SGHVS, CDR2 FNYEAQ. Trimming stripped 3 bases from V and 0 bases from J, with 24 bases between. There are 19 residues in the CDR3.

The chain uses TRBV4-1 and TRBJ2-7; no firm D call. CDR3 length equals 13 residues. Germline V gene lookup returns CDR1 MGHRA and CDR2 YSYEKL. Trimming left V 1 base short and J 6 bases short, with 10 bases between. As DNA, the CDR3 is TGCGCCAGCAGCCAAGTACCTCGAGGCGAGCAGTACTTC. Encoded protein: CASSQVPRGEQYF.

This rearrangement joins TRBV28 to TRBJ2-3; weak D call: TRBD2 (5 bases). Germline V gene lookup returns CDR1 MDHEN and CDR2 SYDVKM. With 5 bases removed from V and 1 base from J, the gap between germline ends came to 13 bases. The CDR3 consists of 15 residues. The CDR3 DNA reads TGTGCCAGCAGTACAGAGGGTGTCGGCACAGATACGCAGTATTTT. It encodes CASSTEGVGTDTQYF.

The chain links TRBV5-1 to TRBJ2-3; D is undetermined. There are 13 residues in the CDR3. The V gene lost 4 bases and the J gene lost 0 bases, with 6 bases spanning the gap. Germline values: CDR1 SGHRS, CDR2 YFSETQ. The CDR3 sequence is CASSPSSTDTQYF. The CDR3 region has the DNA TGCGCCAGCAGCCCCTCTAGCACAGATACGCAGTATTTT.

J is TRBJ2-3 and V is TRBV14; perhaps TRBD2 as D (5 bases). The CDR3 consists of 13 residues. V lost 6 bases and J 0 bases, leaving 7 bases between the germline ends. Germline CDR1 and CDR2: SGHDN and FVKESK. The CDR3 DNA reads TGTGCCAGCAGAGGACTGAGCACAGATACGCAGTATTTT. This translates into CASRGLSTDTQYF.

The chain carries TRBV2 and TRBJ1-2; D is possibly TRBD1 (6 bases). V was trimmed by 5 bases and J by 8 bases, leaving 15 bases between them. The CDR3 length is 13 residues. The germline CDR1 and CDR2 sequences are SNHLY and FYNNEI. Here the CDR3 DNA reads TGTGCCAGCAGTAGCAGGGGAAGCGGAGGCTACACCTTC. Amino acid sequence: CASSSRGSGGYTF.

The chain employs TRBV4-3 and TRBJ2-2, with 9 positions matching TRBD1. Germline V CDR1 and CDR2: LGHNA, YSLEER. This CDR3 is built from 16 residues. The V gene end was trimmed by 0 bases and the J gene end by 6 bases; junction bases not matched to a gene: 5. The CDR3 nucleotides are TGCGCCAGCAGCCAAGAAGGACAGGGGATAGCCGGGGAGCTGTTTTTT. It specifies CASSQEGQGIAGELFF.

This chain links TRBV6-5 with TRBJ2-5; no reliable D call. The CDR3 extends over 13 amino acids. Germline CDR1 and CDR2: MNHEY and SVGAGI. V was cut by 1 base and J by 1 base, with 4 bases left in between. This CDR3 reads CASSYFRQETQYF. The CDR3 region has the DNA TGTGCCAGCAGTTACTTTCGCCAAGAGACCCAGTACTTC.

The rearrangement uses TRBV14 and TRBJ2-7, with 13 positions matching TRBD2. This CDR3 spans 16 amino acids. Germline V gene sequence: CDR1 SGHDN, CDR2 FVKESK. Trimming at V came to 1 base and at J to 3 bases, leaving 3 bases not matched to a gene. Here the CDR3 reads CASSQGGTSGDYEQYF. The CDR3 nucleotides read TGTGCCAGCAGCCAAGGCGGGACTAGCGGGGACTACGAGCAGTACTTC.

V is TRBV9 and J is TRBJ2-7; the match to TRBD2 covers 11 bases. Looked up from germline, CDR1 is SGDLS and CDR2 is YYNGEE. The CDR3 runs to 14 residues. V trimming: 4 bases; J trimming: 1 base; junction bases outside the gene matches: 1. The CDR3 nucleotides read TGTGCCAGCAGCCCTAGCGGGAGGTCCTACGAGCAGTACTTC. This encodes CASSPSGRSYEQYF.

The chain recombines TRBV19 with TRBJ2-7; no firm D call. This CDR3 has 15 residues. Per germline, CDR1 LNHDA and CDR2 SQIVND (reference sequence). V lost 6 bases and J 2 bases, leaving 17 bases between the germline ends. The CDR3 sequence: CASSSYSAHPYEQYF. CDR3 nucleotide sequence: TGTGCCAGTAGCTCCTACAGTGCTCACCCCTACGAGCAGTACTTC. The whole variable domain, filled in from reference TRBV19 and TRBJ2-7, reads DGGITQSPKYLFRKEGQNVTLSCEQNLNHDAMYWYRQDPGQGLRLIYYSQIVNDFQKGDIAEGYSVSREKKESFPLTVTSAQKNPTAFYLCASSSYSAHPYEQYFGPGTRLTVT.

This clone was seen once. The junction departs from the called germline gene at one end, perhaps through a read error. The V call is TRBV28, the J call TRBJ2-6; 8 positions match TRBD2. The CDR3 is 18 residues long. Germline CDR1 is MDHEN and CDR2 is SYDVKM. This chain's CDR3 is CASSLLGGGYSGANVLTF. CDR3 coding DNA: TGTGCCAGCAGCTTATTGGGCGGGGGGTACTCTGGGGCCAACGTCCTGACTTTC. The full variable domain, completed using reference TRBV28 and TRBJ2-6, is DVKVTQSSRYLVKRTGEKVFLECVQDMDHENMFWYRQDPGLGLRLIYFSYDVKMKEKGDIPEGYSVSREKKERFSLILESASTNQTSMYLCASSLLGGGYSGANVLTFGAGSRLTVL.

The chain has TRBV5-6 and TRBJ2-1; 13 bases agree with TRBD2. In germline, CDR1 is SGHDT, CDR2 YYEEEE. CDR3 length: 17 amino acids. V lost 4 bases and J lost 8; bases outside the gene matches: 12. CDR3 sequence (DNA): TGTGCCAGCAGCCCTGGACTAGCGGGAGAGGTTTTCGATGAGCAGTTCTTC. As protein: CASSPGLAGEVFDEQFF. Supplemented by reference TRBV5-6 and TRBJ2-1, the full variable domain reads DAGVTQSPTHLIKTRGQQVTLRCSPKSGHDTVSWYQQALGQGPQFIFQYYEEEERQRGNFPDRFSGHQFPNYSSELNVNALLLGDSALYLCASSPGLAGEVFDEQFFGPGTRLTVL.

V gene TRBV18 combines with J gene TRBJ1-5; no clear D gene. CDR1 and CDR2 (germline): KGHSH, LQKENI. V was shortened by 6 bases and J by 5 bases, with 14 bases between the two germline ends. The CDR3 loop spans 14 amino acids. CDR3 sequence reads: CASSPGIGDQPQHF. The CDR3 bases are TGTGCCAGCTCGCCCGGGATCGGTGATCAGCCCCAGCATTTT. Full variable domain (missing parts from reference TRBV18 and TRBJ1-5): NAGVMQNPRHLVRRRGQEARLRCSPMKGHSHVYWYRQLPEEGLKFMVYLQKENIIDESGMPKERFSAEFPKEGPSILRIQQVVRGDSAAYFCASSPGIGDQPQHFGDGTRLSIL.

The rearrangement uses TRBV5-4 and TRBJ1-1, with 7 bases lining up with TRBD1. The CDR3 has 14 amino acids. The junction had 8 bases not matched to a gene; V was cut back by 4 bases and J by 5 bases. Germline V gene sequence: CDR1 SGHNT, CDR2 YYREEE (reference sequence). CDR3 sequence: CASSTKTGETEAFF. CDR3 DNA sequence: TGTGCCAGCAGCACCAAAACAGGGGAGACTGAAGCTTTCTTT.

The chain has TRBV5-6 and TRBJ1-1; weak D call: TRBD1 (5 bases). The CDR3 loop spans 16 amino acids. Per germline, CDR1 SGHDT and CDR2 YYEEEE. V lost 0 bases to trimming and J lost 0 bases, with 12 bases between them. This chain's CDR3 is CASSLAVQGLNTEAFF. CDR3 in DNA: TGTGCCAGCAGCTTGGCGGTGCAGGGCTTGAACACTGAAGCTTTCTTT.

The table lists this clone with a few counts. V is TRBV12-2 and J is TRBJ2-2; the DNA was not used to check the table's D call, TRBD2. TRBV12-2 is shown as a pseudogene. The CDR3 is made up of 17 amino acids. CDR3 sequence: CASRPGLPKISSGELFF. CDR3 nucleotide sequence: TGTGCAAGTCGCCCGGGACTGCCAAAAATTTCCTCCGGGGAGCTGTTTTTT.

This clone appeared once. This sequence joins TRBV10-2 and TRBJ2-7; a possible D gene is TRBD2 (5 bases). This CDR3 is 13 amino acids long. Germline assignment: CDR1 WSHSY and CDR2 SAAADI. V was shortened by 7 bases and J by 3 bases, with 13 bases between the two germline ends. CDR3 loop: CASNSGPSYEQYF. Here the CDR3 DNA reads TGCGCCAGCAACAGCGGACCAAGCTACGAGCAGTACTTC.

The genes are TRBV6-1 and TRBJ2-3; TRBD2 aligns across 9 bases. The CDR3 is 16 residues long. The ends lost 4 bases at V and 2 bases at J; junction bases unmatched: 7. Germline V gene lookup returns CDR1 MNHNS and CDR2 SASEGT. The CDR3 loop is CASSGRGGRATDTQYF. The CDR3 DNA is TGTGCCAGCAGTGGGCGGGGCGGGAGGGCCACAGATACGCAGTATTTT.

The CDR3 sequence: CASSVGQNYEQYF. The CDR3 nucleotides are TGTGCCAGCAGCGTAGGACAGAATTACGAGCAGTACTTC. J is TRBJ2-7 and V is TRBV9; TRBD1 might be the D (5 bases). Germline V gives CDR1 SGDLS, CDR2 YYNGEE. V lost 0 bases, J lost 4 bases, and 8 bases lay in between. This CDR3 spans 13 amino acids.